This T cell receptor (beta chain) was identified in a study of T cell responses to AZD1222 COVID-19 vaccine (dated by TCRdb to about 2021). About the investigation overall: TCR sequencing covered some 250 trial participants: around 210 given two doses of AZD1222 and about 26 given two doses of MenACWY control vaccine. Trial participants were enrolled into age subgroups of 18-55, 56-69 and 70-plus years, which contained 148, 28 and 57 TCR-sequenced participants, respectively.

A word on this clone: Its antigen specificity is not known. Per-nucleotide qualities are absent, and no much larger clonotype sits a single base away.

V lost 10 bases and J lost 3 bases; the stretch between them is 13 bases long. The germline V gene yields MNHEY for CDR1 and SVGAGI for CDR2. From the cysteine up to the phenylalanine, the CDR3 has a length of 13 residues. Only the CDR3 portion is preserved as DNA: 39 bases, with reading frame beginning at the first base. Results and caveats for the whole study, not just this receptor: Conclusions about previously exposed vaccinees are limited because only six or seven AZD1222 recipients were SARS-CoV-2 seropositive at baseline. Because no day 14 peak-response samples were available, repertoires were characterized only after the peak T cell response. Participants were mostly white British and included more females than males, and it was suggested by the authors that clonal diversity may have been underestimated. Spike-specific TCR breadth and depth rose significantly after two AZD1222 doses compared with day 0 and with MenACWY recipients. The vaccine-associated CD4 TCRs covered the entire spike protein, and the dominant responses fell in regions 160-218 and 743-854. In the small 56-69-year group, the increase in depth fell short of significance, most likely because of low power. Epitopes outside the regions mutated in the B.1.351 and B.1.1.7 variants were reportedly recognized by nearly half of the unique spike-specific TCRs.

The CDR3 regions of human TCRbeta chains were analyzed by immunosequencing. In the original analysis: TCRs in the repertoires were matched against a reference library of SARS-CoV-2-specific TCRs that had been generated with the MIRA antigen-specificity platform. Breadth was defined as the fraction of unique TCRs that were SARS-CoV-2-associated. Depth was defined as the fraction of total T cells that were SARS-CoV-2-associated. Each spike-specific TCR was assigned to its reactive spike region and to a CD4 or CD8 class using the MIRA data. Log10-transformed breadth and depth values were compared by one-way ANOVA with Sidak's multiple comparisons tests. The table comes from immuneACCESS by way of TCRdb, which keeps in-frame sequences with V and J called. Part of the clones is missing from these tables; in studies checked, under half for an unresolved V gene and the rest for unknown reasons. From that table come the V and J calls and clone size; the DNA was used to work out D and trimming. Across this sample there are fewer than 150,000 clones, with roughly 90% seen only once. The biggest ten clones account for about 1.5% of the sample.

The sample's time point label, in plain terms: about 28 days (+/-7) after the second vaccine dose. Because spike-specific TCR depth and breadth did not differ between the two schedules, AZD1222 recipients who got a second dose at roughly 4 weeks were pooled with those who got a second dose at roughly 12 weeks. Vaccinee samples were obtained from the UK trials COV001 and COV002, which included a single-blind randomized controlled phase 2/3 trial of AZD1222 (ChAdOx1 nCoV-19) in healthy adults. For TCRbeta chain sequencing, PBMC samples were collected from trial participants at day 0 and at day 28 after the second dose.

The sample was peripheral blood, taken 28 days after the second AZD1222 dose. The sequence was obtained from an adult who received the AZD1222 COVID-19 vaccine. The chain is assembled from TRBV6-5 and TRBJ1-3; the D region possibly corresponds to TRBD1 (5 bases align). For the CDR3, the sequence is CATEQAFGNTIYF. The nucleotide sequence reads TGTGCCACGGAACAGGCATTTGGAAACACCATATATTTT.